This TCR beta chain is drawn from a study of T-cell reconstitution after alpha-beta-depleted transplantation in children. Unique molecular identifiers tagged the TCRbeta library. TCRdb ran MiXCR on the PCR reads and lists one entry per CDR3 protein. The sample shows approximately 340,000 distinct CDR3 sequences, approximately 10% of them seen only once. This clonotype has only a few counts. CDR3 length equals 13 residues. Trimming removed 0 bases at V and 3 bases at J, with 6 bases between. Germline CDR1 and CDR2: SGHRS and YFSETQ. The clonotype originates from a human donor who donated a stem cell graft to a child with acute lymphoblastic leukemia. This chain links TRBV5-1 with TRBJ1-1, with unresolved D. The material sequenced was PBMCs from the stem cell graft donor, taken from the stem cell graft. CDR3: CASSLVSDTEAFF. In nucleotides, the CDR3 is TGCGCCAGCAGCTTGGTCAGTGACACTGAAGCTTTCTTT.